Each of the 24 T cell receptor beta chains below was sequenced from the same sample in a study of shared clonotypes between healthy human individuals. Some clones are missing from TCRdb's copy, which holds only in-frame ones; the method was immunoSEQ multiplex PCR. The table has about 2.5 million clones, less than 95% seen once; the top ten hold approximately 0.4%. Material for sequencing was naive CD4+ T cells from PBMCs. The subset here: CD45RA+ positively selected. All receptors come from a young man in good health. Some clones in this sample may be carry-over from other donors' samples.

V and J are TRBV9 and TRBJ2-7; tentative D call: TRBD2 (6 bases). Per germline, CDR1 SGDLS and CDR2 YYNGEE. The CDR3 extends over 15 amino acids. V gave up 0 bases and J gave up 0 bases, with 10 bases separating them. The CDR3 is CASSVGGGNSYEQYF. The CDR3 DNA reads TGTGCCAGCAGCGTAGGGGGAGGTAACTCCTACGAGCAGTACTTC.

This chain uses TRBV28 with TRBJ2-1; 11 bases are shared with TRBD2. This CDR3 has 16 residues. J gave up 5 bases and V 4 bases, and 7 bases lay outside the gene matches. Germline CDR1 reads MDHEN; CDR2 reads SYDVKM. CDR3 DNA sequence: TGTGCCAGCAGTTCCACGACTAGCGGGACCAACAATGAGCAGTTCTTC. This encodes CASSSTTSGTNNEQFF.

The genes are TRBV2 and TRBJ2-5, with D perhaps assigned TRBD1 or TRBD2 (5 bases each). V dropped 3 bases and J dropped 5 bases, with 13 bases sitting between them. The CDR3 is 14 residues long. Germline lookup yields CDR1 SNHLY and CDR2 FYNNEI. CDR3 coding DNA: TGTGCCAGCAGTGATAGTGGGACCAAGGAGACCCAGTACTTC. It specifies CASSDSGTKETQYF.

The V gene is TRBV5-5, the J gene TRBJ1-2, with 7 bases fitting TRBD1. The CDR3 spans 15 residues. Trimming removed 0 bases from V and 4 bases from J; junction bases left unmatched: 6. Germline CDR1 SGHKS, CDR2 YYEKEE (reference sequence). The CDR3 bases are TGTGCCAGCAGCTTGGAGGGGGCTGGTAGCTATGGCTACACCTTC. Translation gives CASSLEGAGSYGYTF.

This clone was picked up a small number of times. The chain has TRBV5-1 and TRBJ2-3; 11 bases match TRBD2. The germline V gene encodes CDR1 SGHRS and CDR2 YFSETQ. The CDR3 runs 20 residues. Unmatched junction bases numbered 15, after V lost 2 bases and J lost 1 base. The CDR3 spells CASSFSGLAGLERGTDTQYF. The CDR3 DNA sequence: TGCGCCAGCAGCTTTTCAGGACTAGCGGGCCTCGAAAGAGGCACAGATACGCAGTATTTT.

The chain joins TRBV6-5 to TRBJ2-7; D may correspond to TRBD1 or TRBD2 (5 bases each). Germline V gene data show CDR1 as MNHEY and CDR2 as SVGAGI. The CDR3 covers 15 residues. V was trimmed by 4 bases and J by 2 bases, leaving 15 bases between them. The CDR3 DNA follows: TGTGCCAGCAGTTCCGGGGACCGAAACCCCTACGAGCAGTACTTC. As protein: CASSSGDRNPYEQYF.

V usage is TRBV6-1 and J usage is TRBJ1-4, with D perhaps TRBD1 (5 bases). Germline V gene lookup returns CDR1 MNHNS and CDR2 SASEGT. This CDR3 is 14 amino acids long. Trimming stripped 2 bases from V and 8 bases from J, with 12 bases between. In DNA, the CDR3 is TGTGCCAGCAGTGAACCCGCAGGGATGGAAAAACTGTTTTTT. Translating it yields CASSEPAGMEKLFF.

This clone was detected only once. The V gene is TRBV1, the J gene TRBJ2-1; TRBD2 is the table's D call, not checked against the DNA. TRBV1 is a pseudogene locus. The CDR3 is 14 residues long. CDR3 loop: CTSSPNDSGREQFF. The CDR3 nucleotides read TGCACCAGCAGCCCCAACGATAGCGGGAGGGAGCAGTTCTTC.

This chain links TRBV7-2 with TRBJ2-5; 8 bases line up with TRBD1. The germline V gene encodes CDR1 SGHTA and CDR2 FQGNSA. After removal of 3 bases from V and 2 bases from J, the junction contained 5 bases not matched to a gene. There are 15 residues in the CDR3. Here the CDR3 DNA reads TGTGCCAGCAGCTTGGGACAGGTTTTACAAGAGACCCAGTACTTC. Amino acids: CASSLGQVLQETQYF.

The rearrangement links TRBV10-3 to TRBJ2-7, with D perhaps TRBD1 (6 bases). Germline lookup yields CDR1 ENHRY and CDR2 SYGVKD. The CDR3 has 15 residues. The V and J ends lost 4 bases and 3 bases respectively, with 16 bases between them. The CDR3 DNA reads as TGTGCCATCAGTGCCTTACCCGGGACACTCTACGAGCAGTACTTC. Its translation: CAISALPGTLYEQYF.

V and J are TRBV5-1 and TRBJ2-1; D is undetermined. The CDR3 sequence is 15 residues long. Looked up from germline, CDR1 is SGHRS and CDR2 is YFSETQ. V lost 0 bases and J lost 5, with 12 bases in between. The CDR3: CASSLAVNGHNEQFF. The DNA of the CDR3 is TGCGCCAGCAGCTTGGCCGTAAACGGCCACAATGAGCAGTTCTTC.

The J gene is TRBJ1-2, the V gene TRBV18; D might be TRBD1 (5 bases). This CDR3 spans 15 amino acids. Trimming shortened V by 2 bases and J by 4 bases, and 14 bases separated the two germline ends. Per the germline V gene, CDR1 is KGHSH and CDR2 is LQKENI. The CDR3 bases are TGTGCCAGCTCACCAAGGGCAGCCGACAGCTATGGCTACACCTTC. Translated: CASSPRAADSYGYTF.

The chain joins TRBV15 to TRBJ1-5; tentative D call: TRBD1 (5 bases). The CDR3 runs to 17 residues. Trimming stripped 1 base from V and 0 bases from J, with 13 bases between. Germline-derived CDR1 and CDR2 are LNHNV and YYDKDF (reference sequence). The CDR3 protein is CATSRGPQVYSNQPQHF. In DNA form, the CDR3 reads TGTGCCACCAGCAGAGGACCACAGGTGTATAGCAATCAGCCCCAGCATTTT.

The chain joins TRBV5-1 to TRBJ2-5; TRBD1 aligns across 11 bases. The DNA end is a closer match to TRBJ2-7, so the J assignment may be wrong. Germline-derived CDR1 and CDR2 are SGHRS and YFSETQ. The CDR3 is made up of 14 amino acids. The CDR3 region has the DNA TGCGCCAGCAGCAAAGGACAGGGGGCGTACGAGCAGTACTTC. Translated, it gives CASSKGQGAYEQYF.

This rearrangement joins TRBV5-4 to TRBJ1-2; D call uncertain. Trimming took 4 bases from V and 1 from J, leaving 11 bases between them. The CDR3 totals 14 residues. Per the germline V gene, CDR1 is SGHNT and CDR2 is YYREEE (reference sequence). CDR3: CASSVPTDNYGYTF. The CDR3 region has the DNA TGTGCCAGCAGCGTTCCCACAGATAACTATGGCTACACCTTC.

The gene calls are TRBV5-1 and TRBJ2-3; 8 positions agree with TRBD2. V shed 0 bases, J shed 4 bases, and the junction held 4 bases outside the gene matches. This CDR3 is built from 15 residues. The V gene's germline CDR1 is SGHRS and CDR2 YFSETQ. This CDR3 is CASSLELAESDTQYF. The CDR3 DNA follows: TGCGCCAGCAGCTTGGAACTAGCGGAGTCAGATACGCAGTATTTT.

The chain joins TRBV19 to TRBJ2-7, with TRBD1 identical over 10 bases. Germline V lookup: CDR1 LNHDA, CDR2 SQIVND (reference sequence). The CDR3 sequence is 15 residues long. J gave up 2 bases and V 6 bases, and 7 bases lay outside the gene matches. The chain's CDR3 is CASRFSGQGAYEQYF. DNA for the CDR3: TGTGCCAGTAGGTTTTCCGGACAGGGGGCCTACGAGCAGTACTTC.

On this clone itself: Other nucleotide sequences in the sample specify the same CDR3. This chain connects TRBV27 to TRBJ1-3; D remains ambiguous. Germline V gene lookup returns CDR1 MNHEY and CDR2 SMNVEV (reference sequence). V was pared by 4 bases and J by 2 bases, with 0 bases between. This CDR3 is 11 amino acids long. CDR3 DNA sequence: TGTGCCAGCAGTTCTGGAAACACCATATATTTT. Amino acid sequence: CASSSGNTIYF.

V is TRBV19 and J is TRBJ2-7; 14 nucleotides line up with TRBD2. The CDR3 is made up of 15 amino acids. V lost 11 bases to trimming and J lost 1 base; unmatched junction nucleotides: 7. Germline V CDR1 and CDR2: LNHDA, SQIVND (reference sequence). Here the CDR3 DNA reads TGTGCCGTTAGAGGACTAGCGGGAGGATCCTACGAGCAGTACTTC. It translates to CAVRGLAGGSYEQYF.

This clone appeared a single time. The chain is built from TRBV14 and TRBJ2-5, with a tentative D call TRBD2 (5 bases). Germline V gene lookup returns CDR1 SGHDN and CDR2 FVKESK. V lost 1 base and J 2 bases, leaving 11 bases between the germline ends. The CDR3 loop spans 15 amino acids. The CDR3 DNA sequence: TGTGCCAGCAGCCAAGGACCCAGCGGACAAGAGACCCAGTACTTC. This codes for CASSQGPSGQETQYF.

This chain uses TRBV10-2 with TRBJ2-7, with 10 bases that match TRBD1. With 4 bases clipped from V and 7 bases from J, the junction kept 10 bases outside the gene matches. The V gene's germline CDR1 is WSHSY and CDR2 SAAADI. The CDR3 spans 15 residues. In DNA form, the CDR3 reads TGCGCCAGCAGTGGGGGGACAGGGGTGTCCGTTGAGCAGTACTTC. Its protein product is CASSGGTGVSVEQYF.

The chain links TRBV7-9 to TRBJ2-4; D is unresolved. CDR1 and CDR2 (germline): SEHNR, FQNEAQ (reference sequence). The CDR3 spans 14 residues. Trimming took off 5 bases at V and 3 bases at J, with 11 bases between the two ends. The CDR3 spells CASSATEFKNIQYF. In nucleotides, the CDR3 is TGTGCCAGCAGCGCTACGGAGTTCAAAAACATTCAGTACTTC.

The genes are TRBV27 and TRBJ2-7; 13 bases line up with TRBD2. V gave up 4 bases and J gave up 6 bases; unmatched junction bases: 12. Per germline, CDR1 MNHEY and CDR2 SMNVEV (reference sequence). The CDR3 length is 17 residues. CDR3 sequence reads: CASSSPLAGGPFGEQYF. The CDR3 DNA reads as TGTGCCAGCAGTTCGCCACTAGCGGGAGGGCCCTTTGGCGAGCAGTACTTC.

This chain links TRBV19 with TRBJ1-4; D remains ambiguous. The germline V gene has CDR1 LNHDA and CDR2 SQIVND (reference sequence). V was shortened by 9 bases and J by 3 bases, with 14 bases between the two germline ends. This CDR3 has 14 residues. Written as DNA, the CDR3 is TGTGCCAGCCAACGGCCGGCACCTAATGAAAAACTGTTTTTT. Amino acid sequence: CASQRPAPNEKLFF.